The T cell receptor (beta chain) under discussion was sequenced for a study of control samples from healthy donors and cancer patients. The CDR3 is 21 residues long. J gave up 4 bases and V 3 bases, and 21 bases lay outside the gene matches. Germline assignment: CDR1 DFQATT and CDR2 SNEGSKA (reference sequence). Clones were sequenced by immunoSEQ multiplex PCR, and TCRdb holds only the in-frame ones, with some missing. The sample contains about 170,000 clones, about nine tenths of which appear only once. The receptor was derived from a woman aged 25 to 39 in good health. The chain is built from TRBV20-1 and TRBJ2-1; 13 positions agree with TRBD2. The specimen was blood. CDR3 coding DNA: TGCAGTGCTAGTCGGGGAGGCTCTACTAGCGGGGGGGCTCGGAGATACAATGAGCAGTTCTTC. Its protein is CSASRGGSTSGGARRYNEQFF.